This TCR beta chain is drawn from a study of blood T cell repertoires in COVID-19. About the research overall: COVID-19 samples from acute and convalescent phases originated in the United States, Italy and Spain. T cells, B-cell-depleted T cells, or PBMCs supplied cDNA or gDNA.

CDR1 is SGHTA, CDR2 FQGNSA, per germline. This CDR3 has 14 residues. V lost 4 bases to trimming and J lost 2 bases; unmatched junction nucleotides: 2. Under the authors' procedure: Quantification of nucleated cells was approximated via reference gene primer amplification. Only in-frame clones appear in the TCRdb table, and some are missing; sequencing was by immunoSEQ multiplex PCR. From that table come the V and J calls and clone size; the DNA was used to work out D and trimming. Found here are hundreds of thousands of clones, approximately 85% of them singletons; the top ten hold more than 7.5%. The specimen was peripheral blood. The TCR originated in a man between 18 and 29 years old with active or convalescent COVID-19. This chain links TRBV7-2 with TRBJ2-7, with TRBD2 identical over 10 bases. CDR3 nucleotides: TGTGCCAGCAGCTCGAGCGGGGGGGCCTACGAGCAGTACTTC. It codes for CASSSSGGAYEQYF.